One sample yielded the 3 T cell receptor beta chains listed below, sequenced in a study of T cell repertoires in cytomegalovirus infection. Each CDR3 protein is one row after TCRdb ran MiXCR on the reads. The repertoire holds nearly 700,000 distinct CDR3 sequences, around a third seen once, with roughly 20% in the top ten. Antigens for these TCRs are unknown. The sequenced sample was cultured PBMCs, obtained from culture after CMV antigen stimulation. The receptors were gathered from a human donor in good health (CMV status not recorded). Some clones in this sample may be carry-over from other donors' samples.

The J gene is TRBJ2-2, the V gene TRBV4-1; D possibly corresponds to TRBD2 (6 bases). With 4 bases removed from V and 10 bases from J, the gap between germline ends came to 10 bases. The CDR3 extends over 12 amino acids. The germline V gene encodes CDR1 MGHRA and CDR2 YSYEKL. The DNA for the CDR3 is TGCGCCAGCAGCCCTGGAGGGGCGGAGCTGTTTTTT. Its protein product is CASSPGGAELFF.

V is TRBV6-2 or TRBV6-3 and J is TRBJ2-5; 8 bases agree with TRBD2. This CDR3 spans 19 amino acids. V shed 0 bases and J 0 bases; nucleotides not matched to a gene: 12. CDR1 MNHEY and CDR2 SVGEGT come from the germline V gene. The CDR3 region has the DNA TGTGCCAGCAGTTACTCGAAATGGAAAGCGGGAGCACACCAAGAGACCCAGTACTTC. Translated: CASSYSKWKAGAHQETQYF.

The chain has TRBV7-2 and TRBJ2-2; no firm D call. Trimming shortened V by 5 bases and J by 4 bases, and 14 bases separated the two germline ends. In germline, CDR1 is SGHTA, CDR2 FQGNSA. The CDR3 length is 15 residues. CDR3 residues: CASSQPSRSTGELFF. DNA for the CDR3: TGTGCCAGCAGCCAGCCTTCAAGGAGCACCGGGGAGCTGTTTTTT. Variable domain in full (rest from reference TRBV7-2 and TRBJ2-2): GAGVSQSPSNKVTEKGKDVELRCDPISGHTALYWYRQSLGQGLEFLIYFQGNSAPDKSGLPSDRFSAERTGGSVSTLTIQRTQQEDSAVYLCASSQPSRSTGELFFGEGSRLTVL.